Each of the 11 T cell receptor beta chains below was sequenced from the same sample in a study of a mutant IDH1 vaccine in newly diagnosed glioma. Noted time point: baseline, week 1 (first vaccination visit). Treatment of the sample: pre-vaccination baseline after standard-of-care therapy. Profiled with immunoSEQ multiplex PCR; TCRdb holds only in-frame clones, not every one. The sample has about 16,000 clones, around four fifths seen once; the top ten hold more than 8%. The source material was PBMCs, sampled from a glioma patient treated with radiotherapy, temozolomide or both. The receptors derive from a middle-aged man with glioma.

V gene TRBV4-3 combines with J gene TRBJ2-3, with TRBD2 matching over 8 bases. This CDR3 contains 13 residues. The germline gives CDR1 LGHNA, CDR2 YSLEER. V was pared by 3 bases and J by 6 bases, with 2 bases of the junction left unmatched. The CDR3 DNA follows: TGCGCCAGCAGCCAGAGCGGGGGCGATACGCAGTATTTT. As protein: CASSQSGGDTQYF.

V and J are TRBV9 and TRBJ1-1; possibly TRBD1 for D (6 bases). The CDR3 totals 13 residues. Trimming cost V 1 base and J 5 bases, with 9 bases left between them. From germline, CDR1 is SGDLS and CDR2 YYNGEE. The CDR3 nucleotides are TGTGCCAGCAGCGTAACAGGGCGAACTGAAGCTTTCTTT. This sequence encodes CASSVTGRTEAFF.

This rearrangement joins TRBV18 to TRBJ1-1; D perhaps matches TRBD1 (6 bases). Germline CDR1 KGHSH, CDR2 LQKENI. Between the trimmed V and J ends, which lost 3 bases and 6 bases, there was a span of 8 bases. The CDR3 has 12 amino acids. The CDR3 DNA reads TGTGCCAGCTCACCGGGGGGCCCTGAAGCTTTCTTT. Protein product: CASSPGGPEAFF.

The CDR3 region is CASSDFGTGQNIQYF. DNA for the CDR3: TGTGCCAGCTCAGATTTCGGGACAGGGCAAAACATTCAGTACTTC. This sequence joins TRBV18 and TRBJ2-4; 9 bases map to TRBD1. Germline V lookup: CDR1 KGHSH, CDR2 LQKENI. The CDR3 covers 15 residues. The J segment lost 5 bases and the V segment lost 5 bases, leaving 7 bases of the junction unmatched.

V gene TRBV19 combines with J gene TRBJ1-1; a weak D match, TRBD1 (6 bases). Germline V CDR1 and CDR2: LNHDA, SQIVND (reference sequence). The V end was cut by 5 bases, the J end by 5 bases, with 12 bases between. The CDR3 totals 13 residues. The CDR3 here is CASSDIQGTEAFF. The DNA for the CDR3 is TGTGCCAGTAGTGATATACAGGGAACTGAAGCTTTCTTT.

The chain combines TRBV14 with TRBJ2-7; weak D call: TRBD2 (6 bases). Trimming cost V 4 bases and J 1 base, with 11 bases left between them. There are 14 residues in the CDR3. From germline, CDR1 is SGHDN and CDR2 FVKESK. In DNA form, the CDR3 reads TGTGCCAGCAGCCCCCAGGGACTTTCCTACGAGCAGTACTTC. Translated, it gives CASSPQGLSYEQYF.

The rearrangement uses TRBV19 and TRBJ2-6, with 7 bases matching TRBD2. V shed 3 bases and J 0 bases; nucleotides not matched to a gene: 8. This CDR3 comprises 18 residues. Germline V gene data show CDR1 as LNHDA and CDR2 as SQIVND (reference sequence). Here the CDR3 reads CASSMPRLARSGANVLTF. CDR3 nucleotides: TGTGCCAGTAGTATGCCCCGACTAGCTCGCTCTGGGGCCAACGTCCTGACTTTC.

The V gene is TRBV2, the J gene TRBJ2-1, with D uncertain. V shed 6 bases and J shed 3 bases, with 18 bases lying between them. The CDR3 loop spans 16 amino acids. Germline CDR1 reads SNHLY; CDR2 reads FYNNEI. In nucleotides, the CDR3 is TGTGCCAGCAGGCCCCTATCGAGTATAAGCTACAATGAGCAGTTCTTC. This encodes CASRPLSSISYNEQFF.

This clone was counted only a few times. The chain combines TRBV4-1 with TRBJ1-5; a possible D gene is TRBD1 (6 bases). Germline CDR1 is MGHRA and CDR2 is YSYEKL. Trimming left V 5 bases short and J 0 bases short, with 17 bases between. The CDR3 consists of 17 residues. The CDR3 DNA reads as TGCGCCAGCAGCTCCCCGGGGGCCCCCTATAGCAATCAGCCCCAGCATTTT. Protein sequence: CASSSPGAPYSNQPQHF.

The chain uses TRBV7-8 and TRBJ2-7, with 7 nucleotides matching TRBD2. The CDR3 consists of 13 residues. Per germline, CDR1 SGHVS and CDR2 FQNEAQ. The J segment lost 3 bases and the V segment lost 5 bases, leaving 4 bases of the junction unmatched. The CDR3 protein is CASSRTRDYEQYV. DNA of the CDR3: TGTGCCAGCAGCCGGACTAGGGACTACGAGCAGTACGTC.

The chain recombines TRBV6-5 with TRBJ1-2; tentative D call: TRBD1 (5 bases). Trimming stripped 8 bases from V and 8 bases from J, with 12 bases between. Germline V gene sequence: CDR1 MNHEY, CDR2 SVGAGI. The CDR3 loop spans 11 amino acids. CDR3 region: CASGGLGGYTF. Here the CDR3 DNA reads TGTGCCAGCGGGGGACTCGGGGGCTACACCTTC.